Each of the 14 T cell receptor beta chains below was sequenced from the same sample in a study of CXCR3-negative and CXCR3-positive naive CD8 T cells. Study-level results: Comparison of naive cells showed more hydrophobic TRB CDR3s in CXCR3-positive than in CXCR3-negative naive cells.

TRB cDNA libraries were made by UMI-labeled 5' RACE. Following a re-call of the 5' RACE reads, TCRdb has one entry per CDR3 protein and lacks DNA. The sample includes about 63,000 distinct CDR3 sequences. No antigen is known for these receptors. Sequencing was carried out using naive CXCR3+ CD8+ T cells from blood. Subset noted: CD45RO-CCR7+CD27+CD95- naive CD8+ T cells expressing CXCR3 (TNR3+). The receptors were gathered from a human donor in good health. Some clones in this sample may be carry-over from other donors' samples.

The chain combines TRBV28 with TRBJ1-6; TCRdb's D gene call, TRBD1, goes unchecked for lack of DNA. Germline loops: CDR1 MDHEN, CDR2 SYDVKM. There are 17 residues in the CDR3. This CDR3 reads CASSLPLTGLGDSPLHF.

Here the CDR3 reads CASSFMGGTTGELFF. The chain is built from TRBV5-1 and TRBJ2-2; no DNA is available, so the TRBD1 call from TCRdb remains unchecked. Germline CDR1 reads SGHRS; CDR2 reads YFSETQ. The CDR3 is 15 amino acids.

V is TRBV7-3 and J is TRBJ2-7; no DNA is available, so the TRBD2 call from TCRdb remains unchecked. Germline CDR1 and CDR2: SGHTA and FQGTGA. The CDR3 is 16 residues long. This CDR3 is CASSPSSGTSLHEQYF.

The CDR3 loop is CSVLQGALPNEQFF. The chain links TRBV29-1 to TRBJ2-1; the D call from TCRdb, TRBD1, cannot be confirmed without DNA. CDR3 size: 14 residues. CDR1 SQVTM and CDR2 ANQGSEA come from the germline V gene.

The chain links TRBV29-1 to TRBJ1-1. There are 13 residues in the CDR3. The germline gives CDR1 SQVTM, CDR2 ANQGSEA. This CDR3 is CSVEDGVRTEAFF.

This chain links TRBV29-1 with TRBJ2-3. The CDR3 runs 13 residues. The germline CDR1 and CDR2 sequences are SQVTM and ANQGSEA. CDR3 sequence: CSVSEAPTDTQYF.

According to its frequency, this clonotype is medium-sized. V is TRBV4-1 and J is TRBJ2-2; no DNA is available, so the TRBD1 call from TCRdb remains unchecked. Germline values: CDR1 MGHRA, CDR2 YSYEKL. There are 14 residues in the CDR3. The CDR3 loop is CASSLGQNTGELFF.

The V gene is TRBV12-3 or TRBV12-4, the J gene TRBJ2-7; with no DNA, the TCRdb D assignment of TRBD1 cannot be verified. The CDR3 contains 13 residues. The CDR3: CASSPGTSNEQYF.

The chain joins TRBV20-1 to TRBJ2-7; TCRdb proposes TRBD2, but this gene call is untestable without DNA. Germline CDR1 is DFQATT and CDR2 is SNEGSKA (reference sequence). The CDR3 covers 19 residues. CDR3 protein: CSARDPVLADRAEEYEQYF.

The J gene is TRBJ2-7, the V gene TRBV12-3 or TRBV12-4; TCRdb indicates TRBD1, and absent DNA this call remains unverified. The CDR3 is 14 residues long. This CDR3 is CASRMGTALYEQYF.

The gene calls are TRBV19 and TRBJ2-7; TCRdb indicates TRBD1, and absent DNA this call remains unverified. The length of the CDR3 is 11 residues. From germline, CDR1 is LNHDA and CDR2 SQIVND (reference sequence). Here the CDR3 reads CASGQTYEQYF.

The chain links TRBV7-2 to TRBJ2-3; the TRBD2 assignment by TCRdb is unverifiable without DNA. The CDR3 extends over 18 amino acids. Looked up from germline, CDR1 is SGHTA and CDR2 is FQGNSA. The CDR3 reads CASSLVVSGLASGDTQYF.

V and J are TRBV19 and TRBJ2-7; TCRdb returns TRBD1, unconfirmable since there is no DNA. CDR3 length equals 15 residues. CDR1 is LNHDA and CDR2 is SQIVND in the germline V gene (reference sequence). The CDR3 is CASSIGTGVSYEQYF.

The chain is built from TRBV15 and TRBJ1-5; lacking DNA, the TRBD1 call made by TCRdb goes unchecked. The length of the CDR3 is 16 residues. Per germline, CDR1 LNHNV and CDR2 YYDKDF (reference sequence). CDR3: CATRLRGRVNNQPQHF.